A selection of T cell receptor beta chains follows, all from one sample in a study of cytomegalovirus exposure and HLA in healthy donors. This table comes from immunoSEQ multiplex PCR, and its TCRdb copy is limited to in-frame clones, with some not included. The repertoire holds 100,000 to 120,000 clones, with 13% to 15% as singletons. Sequencing was performed on PBMCs. These receptors were obtained from a female donor in good health and CMV-seronegative. Each CDR3 is given without its conserved first and last residue. The order of the fields is J gene, V gene, clone size, CDR3 protein. Rows give clone size only sometimes, using once, few, many, or a class for an expanded clone.

>TRBJ2-3|TRBV7-8|few
ASSPSGSSTDTQY
>TRBJ1-5|TRBV19|-
ASSAGQYSNQPQH
>TRBJ1-4|TRBV14|once
ASSRTASNEKLF
>TRBJ2-7|TRBV27|-
ASSSQGLAGALEQY
>TRBJ1-2|TRBV20-1|-
SGTGGYGYT
>TRBJ1-1|TRBV5-6|-
ASSPGQGWAEAF
>TRBJ2-4|TRBV15|few
ATSRGGQFTKNIQY
>TRBJ1-2|TRBV29-1|few
SVEGQGYYGYT
>TRBJ2-1|TRBV30|-
AWNSARTSGIYNEQF
>TRBJ2-7|TRBV5-1|few
ASSPGGTGFDEQY